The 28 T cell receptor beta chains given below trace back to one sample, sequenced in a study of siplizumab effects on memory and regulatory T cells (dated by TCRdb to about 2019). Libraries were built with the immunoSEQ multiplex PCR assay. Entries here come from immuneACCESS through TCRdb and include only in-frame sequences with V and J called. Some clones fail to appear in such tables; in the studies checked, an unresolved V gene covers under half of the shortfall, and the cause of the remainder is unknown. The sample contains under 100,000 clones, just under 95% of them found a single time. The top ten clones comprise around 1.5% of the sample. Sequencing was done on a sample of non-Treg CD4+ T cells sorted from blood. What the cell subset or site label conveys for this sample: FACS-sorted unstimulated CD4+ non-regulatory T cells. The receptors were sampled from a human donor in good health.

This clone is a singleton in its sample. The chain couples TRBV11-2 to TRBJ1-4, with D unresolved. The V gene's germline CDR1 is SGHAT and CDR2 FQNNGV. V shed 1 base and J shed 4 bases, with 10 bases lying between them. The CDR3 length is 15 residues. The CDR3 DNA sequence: TGTGCCAGCAGCTTAGCACAGAAGTTTAATGAAAAACTGTTTTTT. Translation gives CASSLAQKFNEKLFF.

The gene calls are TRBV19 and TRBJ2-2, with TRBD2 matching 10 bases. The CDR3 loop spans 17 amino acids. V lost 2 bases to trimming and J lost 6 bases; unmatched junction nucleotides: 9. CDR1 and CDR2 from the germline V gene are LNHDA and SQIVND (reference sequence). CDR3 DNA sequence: TGTGCCAGTAGTATAAAACGGCTAGCGGGAGATGCCGGGGAGCTGTTTTTT. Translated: CASSIKRLAGDAGELFF.

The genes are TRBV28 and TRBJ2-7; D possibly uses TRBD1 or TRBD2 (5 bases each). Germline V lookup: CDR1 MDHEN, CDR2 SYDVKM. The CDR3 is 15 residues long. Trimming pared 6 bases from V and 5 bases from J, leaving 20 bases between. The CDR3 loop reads CASRPGTLPRNEQYF. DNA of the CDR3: TGTGCCAGCAGACCCGGGACCCTTCCTAGGAACGAGCAGTACTTC.

CDR3 in amino acids: CASSTGLAHNVETQYF. The CDR3 DNA reads TGCGCCAGCAGCACAGGACTAGCCCATAATGTGGAGACCCAGTACTTC. The gene calls are TRBV5-1 and TRBJ2-5, with 8 bases fitting TRBD2. This CDR3 is 16 amino acids long. Germline lookup yields CDR1 SGHRS and CDR2 YFSETQ. V shed 4 bases, J shed 5 bases, and the junction held 13 bases outside the gene matches.

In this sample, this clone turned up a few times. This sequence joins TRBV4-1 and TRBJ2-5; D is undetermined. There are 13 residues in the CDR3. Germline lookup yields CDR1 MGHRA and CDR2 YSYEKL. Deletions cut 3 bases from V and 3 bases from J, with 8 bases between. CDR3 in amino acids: CASSQREKETQYF. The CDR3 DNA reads TGCGCCAGCAGCCAGAGAGAGAAAGAGACCCAGTACTTC.

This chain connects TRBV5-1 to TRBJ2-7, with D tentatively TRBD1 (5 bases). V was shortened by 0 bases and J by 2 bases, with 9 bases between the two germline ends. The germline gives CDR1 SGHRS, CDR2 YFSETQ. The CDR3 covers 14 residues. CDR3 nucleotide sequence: TGCGCCAGCAGCTTGGAGGGGATTACCTACGAGCAGTACTTC. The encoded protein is CASSLEGITYEQYF.

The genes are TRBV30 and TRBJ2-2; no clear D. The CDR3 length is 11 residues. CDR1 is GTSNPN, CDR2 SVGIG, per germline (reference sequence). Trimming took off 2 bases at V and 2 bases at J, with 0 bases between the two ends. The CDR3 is CAWSNTGELFF. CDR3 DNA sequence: TGTGCCTGGAGTAACACCGGGGAGCTGTTTTTT.

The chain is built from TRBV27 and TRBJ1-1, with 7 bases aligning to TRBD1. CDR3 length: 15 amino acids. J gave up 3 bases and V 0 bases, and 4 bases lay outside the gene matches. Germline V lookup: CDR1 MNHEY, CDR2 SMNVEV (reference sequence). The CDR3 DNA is TGTGCCAGCAGTTTATCCAGGGGGGAGTACACTGAAGCTTTCTTT. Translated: CASSLSRGEYTEAFF.

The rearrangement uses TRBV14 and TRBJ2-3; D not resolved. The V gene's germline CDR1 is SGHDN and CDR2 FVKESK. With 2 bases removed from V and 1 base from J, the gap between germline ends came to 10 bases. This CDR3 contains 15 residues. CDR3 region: CASSQQGLRTDTQYF. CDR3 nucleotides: TGTGCCAGCAGCCAACAAGGGTTACGCACAGATACGCAGTATTTT.

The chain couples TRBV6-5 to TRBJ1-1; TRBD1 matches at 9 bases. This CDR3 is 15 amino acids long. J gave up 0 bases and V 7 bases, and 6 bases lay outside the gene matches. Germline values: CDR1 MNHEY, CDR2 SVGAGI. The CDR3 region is CASTKDRGLNTEAFF. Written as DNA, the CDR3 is TGTGCCAGCACTAAGGACAGGGGATTGAACACTGAAGCTTTCTTT.

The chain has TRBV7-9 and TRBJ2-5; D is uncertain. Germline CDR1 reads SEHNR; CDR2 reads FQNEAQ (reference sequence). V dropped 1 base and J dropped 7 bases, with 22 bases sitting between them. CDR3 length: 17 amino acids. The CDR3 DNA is TGTGCCAGCAGCTTAGATATGGTCACGCCTAGGCATGGGACCCAGTACTTC. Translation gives CASSLDMVTPRHGTQYF.

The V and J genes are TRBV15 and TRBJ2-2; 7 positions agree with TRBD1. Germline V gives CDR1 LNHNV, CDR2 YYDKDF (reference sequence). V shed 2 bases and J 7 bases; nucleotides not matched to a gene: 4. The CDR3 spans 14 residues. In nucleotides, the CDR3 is TGTGCCACCAGCAGAACAGGGGTTATCGGGGAGCTGTTTTTT. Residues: CATSRTGVIGELFF.

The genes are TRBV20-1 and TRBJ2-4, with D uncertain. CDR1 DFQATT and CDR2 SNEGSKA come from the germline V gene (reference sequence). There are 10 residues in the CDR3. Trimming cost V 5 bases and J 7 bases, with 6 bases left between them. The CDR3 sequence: CSAARNIQYF. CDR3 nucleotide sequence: TGCAGTGCTGCTCGGAACATTCAGTACTTC.

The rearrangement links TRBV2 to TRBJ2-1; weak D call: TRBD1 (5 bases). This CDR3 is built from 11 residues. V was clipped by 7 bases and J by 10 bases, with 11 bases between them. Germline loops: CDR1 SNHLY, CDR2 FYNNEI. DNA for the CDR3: TGTGCCAGCACTGATCGACAGGAGCAGTTCTTC. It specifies CASTDRQEQFF.

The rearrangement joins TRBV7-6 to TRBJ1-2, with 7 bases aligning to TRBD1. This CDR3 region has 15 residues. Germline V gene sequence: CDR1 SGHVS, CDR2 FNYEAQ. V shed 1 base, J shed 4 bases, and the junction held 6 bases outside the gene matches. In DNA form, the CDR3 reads TGTGCCAGCAGCTTAGAGGACAGGCCACTCTATGGCTACACCTTC. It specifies CASSLEDRPLYGYTF.

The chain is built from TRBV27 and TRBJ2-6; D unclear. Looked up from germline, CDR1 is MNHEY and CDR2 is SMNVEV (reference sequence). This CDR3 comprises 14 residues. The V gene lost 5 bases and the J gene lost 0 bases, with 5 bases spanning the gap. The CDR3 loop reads CASSTDSGANVLTF. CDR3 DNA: TGTGCCAGCAGTACGGACTCTGGGGCCAACGTCCTGACTTTC.

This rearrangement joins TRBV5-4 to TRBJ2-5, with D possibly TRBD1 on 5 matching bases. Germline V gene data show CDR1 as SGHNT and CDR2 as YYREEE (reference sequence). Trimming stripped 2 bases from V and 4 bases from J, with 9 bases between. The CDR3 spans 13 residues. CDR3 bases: TGTGCCAGCAGCTTTAGGGGCCGAGAGACCCAGTACTTC. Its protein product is CASSFRGRETQYF.

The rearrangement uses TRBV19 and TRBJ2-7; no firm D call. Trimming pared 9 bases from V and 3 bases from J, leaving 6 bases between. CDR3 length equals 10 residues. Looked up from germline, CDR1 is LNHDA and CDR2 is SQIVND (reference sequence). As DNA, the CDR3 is TGTGCCAGAATCTGCTACGAGCAGTACTTC. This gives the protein CARICYEQYF.

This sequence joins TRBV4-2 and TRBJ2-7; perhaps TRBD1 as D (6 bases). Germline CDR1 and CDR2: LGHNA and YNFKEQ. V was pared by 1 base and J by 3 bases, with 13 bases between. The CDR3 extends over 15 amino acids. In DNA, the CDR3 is TGTGCCAGCAGCCAAGGCCTCGGGACACACTACGAGCAGTACTTC. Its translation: CASSQGLGTHYEQYF.

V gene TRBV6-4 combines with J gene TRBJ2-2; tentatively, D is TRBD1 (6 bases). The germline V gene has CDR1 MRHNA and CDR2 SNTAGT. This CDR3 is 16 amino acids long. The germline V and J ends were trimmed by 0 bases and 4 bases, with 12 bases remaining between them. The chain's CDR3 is CASSDSKQGPTGELFF. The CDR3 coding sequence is TGTGCCAGCAGTGACTCGAAACAGGGCCCCACCGGGGAGCTGTTTTTT.

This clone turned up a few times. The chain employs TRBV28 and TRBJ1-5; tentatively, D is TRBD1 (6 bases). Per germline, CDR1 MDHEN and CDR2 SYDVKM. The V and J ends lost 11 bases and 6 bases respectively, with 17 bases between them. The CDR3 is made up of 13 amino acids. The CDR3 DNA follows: TGTGCCGATAGCCAGGGGTCTTCTCAGCCCCAGCATTTT. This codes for CADSQGSSQPQHF.

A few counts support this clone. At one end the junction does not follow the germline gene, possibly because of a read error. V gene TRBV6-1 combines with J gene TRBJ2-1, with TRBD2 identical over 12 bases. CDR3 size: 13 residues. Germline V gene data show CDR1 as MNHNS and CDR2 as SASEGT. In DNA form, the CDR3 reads TGTGCCAGCAGCGGCCTAGCGGGAGGGAAGGGCGTCTTC. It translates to CASSGLAGGKGVF.

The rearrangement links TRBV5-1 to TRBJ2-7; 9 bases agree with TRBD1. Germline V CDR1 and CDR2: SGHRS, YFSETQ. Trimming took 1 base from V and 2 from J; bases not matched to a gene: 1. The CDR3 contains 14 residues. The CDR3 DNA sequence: TGCGCCAGCAGCTTGAGACAGGGGGCCTACGAGCAGTACTTC. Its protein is CASSLRQGAYEQYF.

The CDR3 is CASSQVGWEAFF. The CDR3 coding sequence is TGTGCCAGCAGCCAGGTAGGCTGGGAGGCTTTCTTT. V usage is TRBV14 and J usage is TRBJ1-1; D ambiguous. This CDR3 is 12 amino acids long. Germline loops: CDR1 SGHDN, CDR2 FVKESK. The ends were cut back, 3 bases at V and 11 bases at J, with 13 bases in the middle. The entire variable domain, with the rest obtained from reference TRBV14 and TRBJ1-1, is as follows: EAGVTQFPSHSVIEKGQTVTLRCDPISGHDNLYWYRRVMGKEIKFLLHFVKESKQDESGMPNNRFLAERTGGTYSTLKVQPAELEDSGVYFCASSQVGWEAFFGQGTRLTVV.

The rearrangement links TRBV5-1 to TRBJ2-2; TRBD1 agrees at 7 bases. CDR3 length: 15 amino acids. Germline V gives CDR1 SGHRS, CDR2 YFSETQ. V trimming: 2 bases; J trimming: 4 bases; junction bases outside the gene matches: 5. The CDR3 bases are TGCGCCAGCAGCTTAGATCCAGGGGGCACCGGGGAGCTGTTTTTT. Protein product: CASSLDPGGTGELFF.

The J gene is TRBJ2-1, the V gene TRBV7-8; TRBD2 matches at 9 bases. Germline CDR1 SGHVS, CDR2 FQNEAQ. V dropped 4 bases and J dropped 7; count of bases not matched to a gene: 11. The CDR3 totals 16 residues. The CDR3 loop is CASSSNRGRANNEQFF. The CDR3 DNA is TGTGCCAGCAGCTCCAACCGCGGGAGGGCCAATAATGAGCAGTTCTTC.

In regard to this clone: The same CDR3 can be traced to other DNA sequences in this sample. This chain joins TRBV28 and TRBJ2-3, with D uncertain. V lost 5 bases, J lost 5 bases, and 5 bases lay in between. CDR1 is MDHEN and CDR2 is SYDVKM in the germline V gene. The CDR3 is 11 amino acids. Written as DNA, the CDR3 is TGTGCCAGCAGTCTCGGAGATACGCAGTATTTT. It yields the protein CASSLGDTQYF. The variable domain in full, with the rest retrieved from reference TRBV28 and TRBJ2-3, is DVKVTQSSRYLVKRTGEKVFLECVQDMDHENMFWYRQDPGLGLRLIYFSYDVKMKEKGDIPEGYSVSREKKERFSLILESASTNQTSMYLCASSLGDTQYFGPGTRLTVL.

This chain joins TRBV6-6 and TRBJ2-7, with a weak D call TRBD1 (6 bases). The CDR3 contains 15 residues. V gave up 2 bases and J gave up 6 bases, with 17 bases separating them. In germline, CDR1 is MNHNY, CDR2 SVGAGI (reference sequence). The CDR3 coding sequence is TGTGCCAGCAGTTACGATCCAGGGGTAGTCGGCGAGCAGTACTTC. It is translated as CASSYDPGVVGEQYF.